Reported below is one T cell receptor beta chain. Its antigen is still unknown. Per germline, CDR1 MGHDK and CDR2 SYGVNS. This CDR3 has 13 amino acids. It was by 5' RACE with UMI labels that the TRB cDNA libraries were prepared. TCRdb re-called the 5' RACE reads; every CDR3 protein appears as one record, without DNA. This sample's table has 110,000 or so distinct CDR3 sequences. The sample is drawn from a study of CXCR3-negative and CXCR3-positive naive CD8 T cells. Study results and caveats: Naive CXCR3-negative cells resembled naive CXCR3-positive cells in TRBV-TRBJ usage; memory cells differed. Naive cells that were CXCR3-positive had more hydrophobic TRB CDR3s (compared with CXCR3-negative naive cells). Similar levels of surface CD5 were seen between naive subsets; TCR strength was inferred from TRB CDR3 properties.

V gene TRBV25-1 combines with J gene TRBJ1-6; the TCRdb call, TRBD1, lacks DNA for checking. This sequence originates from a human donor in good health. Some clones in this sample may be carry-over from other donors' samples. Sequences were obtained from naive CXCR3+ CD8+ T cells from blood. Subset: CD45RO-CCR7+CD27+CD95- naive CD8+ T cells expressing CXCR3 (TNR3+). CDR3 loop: CASSEWTAISLHF.